These 22 T cell receptor beta chains originate from one sample sequenced in a study of blood T cell repertoires in COVID-19. Sequencing used immunoSEQ multiplex PCR; TCRdb keeps in-frame clones, though not all of them. This sample has more than 200,000 clones, with over 80% found just once. Sequencing was carried out using peripheral blood. These receptors originate from a woman in her seventies with active or convalescent COVID-19.

This clone was detected only once. This chain connects TRBV5-5 to TRBJ2-7; no clear D gene. This CDR3 contains 12 residues. Germline V gene data show CDR1 as SGHKS and CDR2 as YYEKEE (reference sequence). Trimming removed 1 base at V and 1 base at J, with 3 bases between. The CDR3 bases are TGTGCCAGCAGCTTGTCGTCCTACGAGCAGTACTTC. This sequence encodes CASSLSSYEQYF.

The chain employs TRBV5-1 and TRBJ2-7; weak D call: TRBD1 (6 bases). Per the germline V gene, CDR1 is SGHRS and CDR2 is YFSETQ. The CDR3 contains 14 residues. V gave up 6 bases and J gave up 0 bases, with 13 bases separating them. In nucleotides, the CDR3 is TGCGCCAGCACTATGATACAGGGCTCCTACGAGCAGTACTTC. It specifies CASTMIQGSYEQYF. The full variable domain, with the rest looked up from reference TRBV5-1 and TRBJ2-7, is KAGVTQTPRYLIKTRGQQVTLSCSPISGHRSVSWYQQTPGQGLQFLFEYFSETQRNKGNFPGRFSGRQFSNSRSEMNVSTLELGDSALYLCASTMIQGSYEQYFGPGTRLTVT.

Notes on this clone: Within the sample, other DNA sequences also encode this same CDR3. The J gene is TRBJ1-4, the V gene TRBV28; a possible D gene is TRBD1 (6 bases). The V end was cut by 5 bases, the J end by 3 bases, with 10 bases between. CDR1 is MDHEN and CDR2 is SYDVKM in the germline V gene. This CDR3 is 14 amino acids long. CDR3 in amino acids: CASSVGGANEKLFF. CDR3 bases: TGTGCCAGCAGTGTAGGGGGTGCTAATGAAAAACTGTTTTTT.

This chain links TRBV6-5 with TRBJ2-5, with D unclear. V dropped 0 bases and J dropped 0 bases, with 5 bases sitting between them. The germline gives CDR1 MNHEY, CDR2 SVGAGI. There are 14 residues in the CDR3. DNA for the CDR3: TGTGCCAGCAGTTACTCCCGGGACCAAGAGACCCAGTACTTC. Amino acids: CASSYSRDQETQYF.

Only a few counts were recorded for this clone. This chain connects TRBV28 to TRBJ1-5, with TRBD1 matching over 7 bases. The CDR3 spans 14 residues. The V gene end was trimmed by 6 bases and the J gene end by 2 bases; junction bases not matched to a gene: 4. Germline CDR1 is MDHEN and CDR2 is SYDVKM. The CDR3 region has the DNA TGTGCCAGCAGGGGCAGGGGGGGCAATCAGCCCCAGCATTTT. It is translated as CASRGRGGNQPQHF.

This clone occurred once. One end of the junction varies from germline; a read error may be responsible. The rearrangement links TRBV6-1 to TRBJ1-1; D may be TRBD1 (5 bases). Germline CDR1 and CDR2: MNHNS and SASEGT. CDR3 length: 16 residues. CDR3: CASSKARGVENTEAFF. The CDR3 DNA reads as TGTGCCAGCAGTAAAGCCCGGGGGGTTGAGAACACTGAAGCTTTCTTT.

This chain links TRBV10-3 with TRBJ1-1, with 7 bases fitting TRBD1. The CDR3 is 13 residues long. V lost 7 bases, J lost 6 bases, and 8 bases stayed unmatched. CDR1 ENHRY and CDR2 SYGVKD come from the germline V gene. CDR3 protein: CAIKGAGSAEAFF. The CDR3 nucleotides read TGTGCCATCAAGGGGGCGGGTTCGGCTGAAGCTTTCTTT.

V is TRBV6-5 and J is TRBJ2-5, with D possibly matching TRBD1 (6 bases). The CDR3 has 16 amino acids. From germline, CDR1 is MNHEY and CDR2 SVGAGI. V was shortened by 4 bases and J by 5 bases, with 20 bases between the two germline ends. The CDR3 bases are TGTGCCAGCAGTTCACAGGGACCCGAGTGGACGGAGACCCAGTACTTC. Amino acids: CASSSQGPEWTETQYF.

The CDR3 nucleotides are TGCAGCTTTCTGACAGGGACTAATGAAAAACTGTTTTTT. It translates to CSFLTGTNEKLFF. This rearrangement joins TRBV29-1 to TRBJ1-4; 7 bases fit TRBD1. This CDR3 is built from 13 residues. Unmatched junction bases numbered 5, after V lost 8 bases and J lost 2 bases. Germline CDR1 SQVTM, CDR2 ANQGSEA.

The CDR3 spells CASSPQGQSQETQYF. The CDR3 nucleotides are TGTGCCAGCAGTCCTCAGGGGCAAAGCCAAGAGACCCAGTACTTC. The chain is built from TRBV6-5 and TRBJ2-5; a weak D match, TRBD1 (6 bases). This CDR3 region has 15 residues. V was clipped by 5 bases and J by 1 base, with 14 bases between them. Germline CDR1 and CDR2: MNHEY and SVGAGI.

This chain links TRBV18 with TRBJ2-3; D is uncertain. The CDR3 has 13 residues. Germline CDR1 reads KGHSH; CDR2 reads LQKENI. V lost 3 bases and J lost 4, with 8 bases in between. This CDR3 reads CASSPGPADTQYF. DNA for the CDR3: TGTGCCAGCTCACCGGGCCCCGCAGATACGCAGTATTTT.

This clone was recorded a few times. This chain joins TRBV2 and TRBJ2-3; D possibly corresponds to TRBD1 (6 bases). V was pared by 6 bases and J by 0 bases, with 25 bases between. Looked up from germline, CDR1 is SNHLY and CDR2 is FYNNEI. CDR3 size: 19 residues. The CDR3 spells CASSYPWLGQPSSTDTQYF. The CDR3 region has the DNA TGTGCCAGCAGCTACCCCTGGCTCGGACAGCCTTCTAGCACAGATACGCAGTATTTT.

The chain links TRBV7-2 to TRBJ2-7; D is perhaps TRBD1 (7 bases). This CDR3 contains 17 residues. Trimming stripped 6 bases from V and 0 bases from J, with 21 bases between. CDR1 is SGHTA and CDR2 is FQGNSA in the germline V gene. The CDR3 DNA follows: TGTGCCAGCAGTTCGCCCCCGTGGAGGGGGCTCTCCTACGAGCAGTACTTC. Translated, it gives CASSSPPWRGLSYEQYF.

This sequence joins TRBV11-2 and TRBJ2-1; tentative D call: TRBD2 (5 bases). V lost 3 bases and J lost 2, with 14 bases in between. Germline V CDR1 and CDR2: SGHAT, FQNNGV. The CDR3 length is 16 residues. DNA for the CDR3: TGTGCCAGCAGCTTTGGTAGCGCCGTCGCCTACAATGAGCAGTTCTTC. It translates to CASSFGSAVAYNEQFF.

V gene TRBV5-1 combines with J gene TRBJ1-3; D not certain. Germline-derived CDR1 and CDR2 are SGHRS and YFSETQ. V was cut by 7 bases and J by 3 bases, with 14 bases left in between. The CDR3 has 14 amino acids. The CDR3 nucleotides are TGCGCCAGCTCCCCCGAGGGAGGTGGAAACACCATATATTTT. Its protein product is CASSPEGGGNTIYF. Variable domain in full (rest from reference TRBV5-1 and TRBJ1-3): KAGVTQTPRYLIKTRGQQVTLSCSPISGHRSVSWYQQTPGQGLQFLFEYFSETQRNKGNFPGRFSGRQFSNSRSEMNVSTLELGDSALYLCASSPEGGGNTIYFGEGSWLTVV.

The J gene is TRBJ1-2, the V gene TRBV7-2; 7 bases match TRBD1. This CDR3 has 14 residues. Trimming at V came to 5 bases and at J to 4 bases, leaving 7 bases not matched to a gene. Per the germline V gene, CDR1 is SGHTA and CDR2 is FQGNSA. CDR3 region: CASSLGTALYGYTF. CDR3 DNA sequence: TGTGCCAGCAGCCTCGGGACAGCCCTCTATGGCTACACCTTC.

This chain links TRBV2 with TRBJ2-6, with D unresolved. The CDR3 contains 14 residues. The V and J ends lost 6 bases and 4 bases respectively, with 10 bases between them. Germline V gene sequence: CDR1 SNHLY, CDR2 FYNNEI. The CDR3 region has the DNA TGTGCCAGCAGGGCCAACGGGGGGGCCAACGTCCTGACTTTC. As protein: CASRANGGANVLTF.

V is TRBV19 and J is TRBJ2-5; TRBD1 aligns across 11 bases. The junction had 11 bases not matched to a gene; V was cut back by 3 bases and J by 5 bases. CDR1 is LNHDA, CDR2 SQIVND, per germline (reference sequence). CDR3 length: 17 residues. The CDR3 reads CASSIGTGGTIGETQYF. Here the CDR3 DNA reads TGTGCCAGTAGTATCGGGACAGGGGGGACCATCGGGGAGACCCAGTACTTC.

DNA of the CDR3: TGTGCCAGCAGCTTATACAGTACGACAGGGAATTCACCCCTCCACTTT. This sequence encodes CASSLYSTTGNSPLHF. The chain carries TRBV11-2 and TRBJ1-6; 7 positions match TRBD1. Trimming took 2 bases from V and 7 from J; bases not matched to a gene: 8. The CDR3 sequence is 16 residues long. Germline V CDR1 and CDR2: SGHAT, FQNNGV.

The chain recombines TRBV4-3 with TRBJ1-2; 9 bases are shared with TRBD1. The CDR3 contains 15 residues. V lost 1 base, J lost 7 bases, and 7 bases stayed unmatched. Germline CDR1 reads LGHNA; CDR2 reads YSLEER. CDR3 residues: CASSQVSQGAGGYTF. CDR3 in DNA: TGCGCCAGCAGCCAAGTCTCACAGGGGGCGGGTGGCTACACCTTC.

The chain joins TRBV3-1 (or the pseudogene TRBV3-2) to TRBJ2-7; 7 bases agree with TRBD1. Germline lookup yields CDR1 LGHDT and CDR2 YNNKEL (reference sequence). The CDR3 runs 16 residues. V lost 4 bases, J lost 5 bases, and 14 bases stayed unmatched. This CDR3 is CASSPQGDLLGDEQYF. CDR3 nucleotide sequence: TGTGCCAGCAGCCCTCAGGGGGACCTTCTGGGCGACGAGCAGTACTTC.

This chain links TRBV5-4 with TRBJ2-2; 9 positions match TRBD2. The CDR3 is made up of 16 amino acids. CDR1 is SGHNT, CDR2 YYREEE, per germline (reference sequence). With V trimmed by 2 bases and J by 5 bases, 7 bases remained unmatched. The CDR3 coding sequence is TGTGCCAGCAGCTTCGGCGGGAGGGCCGAGACCGGGGAGCTGTTTTTT. This sequence encodes CASSFGGRAETGELFF.